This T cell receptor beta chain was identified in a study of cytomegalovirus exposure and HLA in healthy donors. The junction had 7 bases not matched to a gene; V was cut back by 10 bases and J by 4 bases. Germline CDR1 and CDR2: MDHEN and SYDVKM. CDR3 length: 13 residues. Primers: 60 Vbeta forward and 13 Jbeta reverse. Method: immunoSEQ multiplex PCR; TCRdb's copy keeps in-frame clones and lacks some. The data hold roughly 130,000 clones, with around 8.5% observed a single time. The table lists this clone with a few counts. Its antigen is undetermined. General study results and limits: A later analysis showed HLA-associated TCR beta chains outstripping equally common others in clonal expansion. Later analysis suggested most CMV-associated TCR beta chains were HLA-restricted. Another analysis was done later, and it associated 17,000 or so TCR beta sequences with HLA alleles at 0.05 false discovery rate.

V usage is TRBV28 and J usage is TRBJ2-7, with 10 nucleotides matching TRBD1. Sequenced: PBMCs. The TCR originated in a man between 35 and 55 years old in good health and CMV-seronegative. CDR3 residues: CATWRQGAYEQYF. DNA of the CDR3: TGTGCCACCTGGAGACAGGGGGCGTACGAGCAGTACTTC.